This T cell receptor (beta chain) originates from a study of blood T cell repertoires in COVID-19. Germline CDR1 reads LNHDA; CDR2 reads SQIVND (reference sequence). V was clipped by 3 bases and J by 2 bases; unmatched bases: 4. The CDR3 sequence is 14 residues long. In the study's own analysis: Estimation of nucleated cell counts relied on the amplification of reference gene primers. Measured with immunoSEQ multiplex PCR; TCRdb has only the in-frame clones, and not every one. The V and J calls and clone size were taken over from that table, and D and trimming were inferred from the DNA. This sample has approximately 200,000 clones, with 80% to 90% found just once.

The origin of this receptor is an elderly woman with COVID-19, enrolled during active disease. V and J are TRBV19 and TRBJ2-7, with 7 bases aligning to TRBD1. Sequenced: peripheral blood. CDR3 DNA sequence: TGTGCCAGTAGTATCGTTGACAGGGCCTACGAGCAGTACTTC. This gives the protein CASSIVDRAYEQYF.